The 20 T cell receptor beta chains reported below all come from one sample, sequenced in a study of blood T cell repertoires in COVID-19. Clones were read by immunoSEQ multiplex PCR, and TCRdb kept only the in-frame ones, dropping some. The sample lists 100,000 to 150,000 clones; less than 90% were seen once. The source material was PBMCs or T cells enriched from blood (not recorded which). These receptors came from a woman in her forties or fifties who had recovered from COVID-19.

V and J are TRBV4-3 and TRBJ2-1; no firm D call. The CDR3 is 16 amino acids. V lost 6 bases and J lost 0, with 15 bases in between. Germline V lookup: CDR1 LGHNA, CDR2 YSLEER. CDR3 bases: TGCGCCAGCAGTCCAAGCTTCTGGAGCTCCTACAATGAGCAGTTCTTC. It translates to CASSPSFWSSYNEQFF.

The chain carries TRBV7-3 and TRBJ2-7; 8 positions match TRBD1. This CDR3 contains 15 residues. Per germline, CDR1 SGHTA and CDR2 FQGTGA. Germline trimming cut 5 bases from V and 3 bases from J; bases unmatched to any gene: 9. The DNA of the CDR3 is TGTGCCAGCAGCCCGTTCGTGGACAGGGACTACGAGCAGTACTTC. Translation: CASSPFVDRDYEQYF.

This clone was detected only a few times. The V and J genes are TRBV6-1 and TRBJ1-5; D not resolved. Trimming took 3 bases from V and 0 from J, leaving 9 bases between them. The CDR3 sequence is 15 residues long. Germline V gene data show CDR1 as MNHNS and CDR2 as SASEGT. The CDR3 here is CASSEAVYSNQPQHF. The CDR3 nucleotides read TGTGCCAGCAGTGAGGCGGTCTATAGCAATCAGCCCCAGCATTTT.

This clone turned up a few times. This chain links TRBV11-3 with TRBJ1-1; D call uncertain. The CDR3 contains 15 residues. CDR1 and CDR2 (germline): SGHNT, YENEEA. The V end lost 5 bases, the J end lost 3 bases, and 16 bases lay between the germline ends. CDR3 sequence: CASSAYGVRHTEAFF. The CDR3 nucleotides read TGTGCCAGCAGCGCATACGGGGTGAGGCACACTGAAGCTTTCTTT.

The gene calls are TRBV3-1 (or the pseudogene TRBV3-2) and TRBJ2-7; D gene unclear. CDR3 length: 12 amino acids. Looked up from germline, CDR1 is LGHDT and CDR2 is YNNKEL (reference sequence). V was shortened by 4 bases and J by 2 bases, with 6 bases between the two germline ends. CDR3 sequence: CASSLRAYEQYF. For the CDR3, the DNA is TGTGCCAGCAGCCTACGCGCCTACGAGCAGTACTTC.

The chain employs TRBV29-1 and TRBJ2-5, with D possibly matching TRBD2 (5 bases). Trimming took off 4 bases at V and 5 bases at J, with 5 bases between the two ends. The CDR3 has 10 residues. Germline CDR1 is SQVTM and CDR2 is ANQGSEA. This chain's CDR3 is CSVGGETQYF. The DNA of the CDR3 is TGCAGCGTTGGCGGGGAGACCCAGTACTTC.

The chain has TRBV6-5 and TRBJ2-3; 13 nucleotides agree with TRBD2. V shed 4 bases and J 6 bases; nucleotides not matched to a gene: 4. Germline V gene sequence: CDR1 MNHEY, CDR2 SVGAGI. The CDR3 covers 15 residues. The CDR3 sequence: CASSLGLAGIDTQYF. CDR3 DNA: TGTGCCAGCAGTTTGGGACTAGCGGGAATCGATACGCAGTATTTT.

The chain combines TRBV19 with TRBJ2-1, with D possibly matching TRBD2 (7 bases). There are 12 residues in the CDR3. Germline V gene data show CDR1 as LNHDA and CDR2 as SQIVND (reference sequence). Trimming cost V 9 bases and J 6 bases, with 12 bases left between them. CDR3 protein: CARRGASNEQFF. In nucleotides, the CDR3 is TGTGCCAGACGGGGGGCTTCCAATGAGCAGTTCTTC.

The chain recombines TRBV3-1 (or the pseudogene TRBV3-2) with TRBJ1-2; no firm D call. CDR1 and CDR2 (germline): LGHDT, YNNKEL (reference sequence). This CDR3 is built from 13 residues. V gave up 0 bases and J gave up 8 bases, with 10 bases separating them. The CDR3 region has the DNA TGTGCCAGCAGCCAAGAGAGGTCAAGGGGCTACACCTTC. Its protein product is CASSQERSRGYTF.

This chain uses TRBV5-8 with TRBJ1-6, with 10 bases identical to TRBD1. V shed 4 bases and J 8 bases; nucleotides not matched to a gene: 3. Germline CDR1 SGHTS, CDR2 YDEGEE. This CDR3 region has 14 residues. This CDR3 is CASSEGQGYSPLHF. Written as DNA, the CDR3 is TGTGCCAGCAGCGAGGGACAGGGGTATTCACCCCTCCACTTT.

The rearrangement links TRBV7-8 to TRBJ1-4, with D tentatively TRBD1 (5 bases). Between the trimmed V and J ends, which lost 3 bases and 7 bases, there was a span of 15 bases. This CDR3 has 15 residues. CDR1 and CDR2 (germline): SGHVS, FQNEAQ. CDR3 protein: CASSFGPGRLEKLFF. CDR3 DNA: TGTGCCAGCAGCTTTGGGCCAGGGCGACTTGAAAAACTGTTTTTT.

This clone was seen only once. The CDR3 bases are TGTGCCAGCAGTGAATCTGGGCGCACTGAAGCTTTCTTT. As protein: CASSESGRTEAFF. This chain uses TRBV2 with TRBJ1-1; no definite D call. V was pared by 2 bases and J by 4 bases, with 8 bases between. CDR1 SNHLY and CDR2 FYNNEI come from the germline V gene. The CDR3 consists of 13 residues.

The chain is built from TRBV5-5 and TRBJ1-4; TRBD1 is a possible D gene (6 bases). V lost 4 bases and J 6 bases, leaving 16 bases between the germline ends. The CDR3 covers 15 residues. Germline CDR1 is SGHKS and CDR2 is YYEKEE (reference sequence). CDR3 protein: CASSDGTLGDEKLFF. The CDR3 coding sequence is TGTGCCAGCAGCGACGGGACATTGGGTGATGAAAAACTGTTTTTT.

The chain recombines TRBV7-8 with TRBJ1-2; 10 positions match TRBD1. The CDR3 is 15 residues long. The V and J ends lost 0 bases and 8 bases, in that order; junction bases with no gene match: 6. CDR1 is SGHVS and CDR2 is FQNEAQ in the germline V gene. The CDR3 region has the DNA TGTGCCAGCAGCTTAGCGATGGAGACAGGGGGCGGCTACACCTTC. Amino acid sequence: CASSLAMETGGGYTF.

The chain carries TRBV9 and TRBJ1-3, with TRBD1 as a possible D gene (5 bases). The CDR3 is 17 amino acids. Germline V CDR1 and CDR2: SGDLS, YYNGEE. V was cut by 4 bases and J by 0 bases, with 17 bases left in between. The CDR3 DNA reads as TGTGCCAGCAGCCCCGGGGGGACGGATCCCTCTGGAAACACCATATATTTT. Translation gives CASSPGGTDPSGNTIYF.

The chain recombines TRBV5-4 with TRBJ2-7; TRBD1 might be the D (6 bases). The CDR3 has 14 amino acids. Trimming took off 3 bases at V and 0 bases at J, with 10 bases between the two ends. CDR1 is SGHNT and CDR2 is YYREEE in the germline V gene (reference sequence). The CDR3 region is CASSWDKSSYEQYF. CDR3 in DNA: TGTGCCAGCAGCTGGGACAAGAGCTCCTACGAGCAGTACTTC.

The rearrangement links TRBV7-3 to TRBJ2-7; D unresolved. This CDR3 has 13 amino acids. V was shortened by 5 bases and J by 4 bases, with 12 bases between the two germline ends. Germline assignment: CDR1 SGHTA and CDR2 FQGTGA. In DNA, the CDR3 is TGTGCCAGCAGCGGGCATCTGTCTTACGAGCAGTACTTC. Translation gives CASSGHLSYEQYF.

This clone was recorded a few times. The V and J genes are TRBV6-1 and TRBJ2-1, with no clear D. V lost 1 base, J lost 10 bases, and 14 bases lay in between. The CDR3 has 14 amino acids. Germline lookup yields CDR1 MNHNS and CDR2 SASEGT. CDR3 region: CASSEGSERREQFF. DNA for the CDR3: TGTGCCAGCAGTGAAGGCTCGGAGCGTCGCGAGCAGTTCTTC.

CDR3 residues: CASSLGSGGFYGYTF. The DNA for the CDR3 is TGTGCCAGCAGCTTAGGGTCAGGGGGATTCTATGGCTACACCTTC. V usage is TRBV7-9 and J usage is TRBJ1-2; 7 nucleotides align to TRBD1. With 1 base clipped from V and 4 bases from J, the junction kept 6 bases outside the gene matches. The CDR3 spans 15 residues. CDR1 is SEHNR and CDR2 is FQNEAQ in the germline V gene (reference sequence). Complete variable domain (other parts from reference TRBV7-9 and TRBJ1-2): DTGVSQNPRHKITKRGQNVTFRCDPISEHNRLYWYRQTLGQGPEFLTYFQNEAQLEKSRLLSDRFSAERPKGSFSTLEIQRTEQGDSAMYLCASSLGSGGFYGYTFGSGTRLTVV.

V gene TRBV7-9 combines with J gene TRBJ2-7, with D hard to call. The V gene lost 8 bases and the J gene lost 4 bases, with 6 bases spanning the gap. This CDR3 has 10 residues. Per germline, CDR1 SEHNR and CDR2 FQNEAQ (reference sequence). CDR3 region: CASAEYEQYF. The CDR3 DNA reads TGTGCCAGCGCGGAGTACGAGCAGTACTTC.